Presented here are 14 T cell receptor beta chains from one specimen sequenced in a study of T cell responses to AZD1222 COVID-19 vaccine. Using immunoSEQ multiplex PCR, the repertoire was profiled, and TCRdb retains in-frame clones only, with some absent. The sample gives around 89,000 clones, around nine tenths of which show up once; about 6.1% is in the top ten. The sequences come from peripheral blood, collected 28 days after the second AZD1222 dose. The receptors derive from an adult who received the AZD1222 COVID-19 vaccine.

V usage is TRBV25-1 and J usage is TRBJ1-6; 8 bases fit TRBD1. The CDR3 covers 18 residues. V was pared by 6 bases and J by 0 bases, with 10 bases of the junction left unmatched. The germline V gene has CDR1 MGHDK and CDR2 SYGVNS. In nucleotides, the CDR3 is TGTGCCAGCAGCCCCTTGGGGACAGGTACCTCCTATAATTCACCCCTCCACTTT. Its translation: CASSPLGTGTSYNSPLHF.

This clone was recorded only once. The J gene is TRBJ1-6, the V gene TRBV2, with 10 bases identical to TRBD1. The germline CDR1 and CDR2 sequences are SNHLY and FYNNEI. With 6 bases clipped from V and 9 bases from J, the junction kept 8 bases outside the gene matches. The CDR3 length is 15 residues. The CDR3 nucleotides read TGTGCCAGCAGGATGGGACAGGGGTTCGGTTCACCCCTCCACTTT. Its protein is CASRMGQGFGSPLHF. Using reference TRBV2 and TRBJ1-6 for the parts outside the CDR3, the full variable domain is EPEVTQTPSHQVTQMGQEVILRCVPISNHLYFYWYRQILGQKVEFLVSFYNNEISEKSEIFDDQFSVERPDGSNFTLKIRSTKLEDSAMYFCASRMGQGFGSPLHFGNGTRLTVT.

In the case of this clone: Compared with germline, one end of the junction differs, possibly owing to a read error. The chain recombines TRBV3-1 (or the pseudogene TRBV3-2) with TRBJ2-1; D is possibly TRBD2 (5 bases). Germline V CDR1 and CDR2: LGHDT, YNNKEL (reference sequence). The CDR3 runs to 12 residues. The CDR3 is CASSQEGSGPLF. The CDR3, as DNA: TGTGCCAGCAGCCAAGAAGGGAGCGGTCCCCTCTTC.

The chain recombines TRBV12-3 or TRBV12-4 with TRBJ1-1, with 10 positions matching TRBD1. The CDR3 loop spans 13 amino acids. V was pared by 6 bases and J by 5 bases, with 3 bases of the junction left unmatched. The CDR3 loop is CASRRQGATEAFF. The CDR3 DNA sequence: TGTGCCAGCAGGCGACAGGGGGCAACTGAAGCTTTCTTT.

The V gene is TRBV27, the J gene TRBJ2-7; 7 bases agree with TRBD2. Trimming cost V 5 bases and J 0 bases; bases outside gene matches: 7. Germline CDR1 reads MNHEY; CDR2 reads SMNVEV (reference sequence). The CDR3 sequence is 15 residues long. In DNA, the CDR3 is TGTGCCAGCAGTGTTATGGGGGGGAGCTCCTACGAGCAGTACTTC. Its translation is CASSVMGGSSYEQYF.

The V and J genes are TRBV19 and TRBJ1-1; D call uncertain. Germline V lookup: CDR1 LNHDA, CDR2 SQIVND (reference sequence). The CDR3 has 13 amino acids. Trimming shortened V by 6 bases and J by 7 bases, and 15 bases separated the two germline ends. The CDR3 DNA follows: TGTGCCAGTAGCCCCGGGCGGCCGATTGAAGCTTTCTTT. Its translation is CASSPGRPIEAFF.

The rearrangement uses TRBV27 and TRBJ2-7; maybe TRBD1 (5 bases). CDR3 length: 13 amino acids. V was trimmed by 4 bases and J by 7 bases, leaving 14 bases between them. CDR1 MNHEY and CDR2 SMNVEV come from the germline V gene (reference sequence). The CDR3 sequence is CASSSGFPREQYF. The CDR3, as DNA: TGTGCCAGCAGTTCAGGGTTTCCGCGAGAGCAGTACTTC.

The chain joins TRBV9 to TRBJ1-5; D unclear. Germline loops: CDR1 SGDLS, CDR2 YYNGEE. V shed 5 bases and J shed 3 bases, with 15 bases lying between them. The CDR3 runs 15 residues. CDR3 sequence: CASSLSDGFNQPQHF. DNA of the CDR3: TGTGCCAGCAGTCTTTCGGACGGTTTCAATCAGCCCCAGCATTTT.

This rearrangement joins TRBV2 to TRBJ2-7; no reliable D call. Germline assignment: CDR1 SNHLY and CDR2 FYNNEI. The V and J ends lost 5 bases and 0 bases respectively, with 11 bases between them. The CDR3 has 14 amino acids. The CDR3 spells CASSRDFSSYEQYF. The CDR3 nucleotides read TGTGCCAGCAGTAGGGATTTTAGCTCCTACGAGCAGTACTTC.

CDR3 nucleotides: TGCGCCAGCAAACGGACAGCGGACTTGAACACTGAAGCTTTCTTT. Amino acid sequence: CASKRTADLNTEAFF. V is TRBV5-1 and J is TRBJ1-1, with a possible D match to TRBD1 (6 bases). This CDR3 contains 15 residues. From germline, CDR1 is SGHRS and CDR2 YFSETQ. V dropped 6 bases and J dropped 0 bases, with 15 bases sitting between them.

This sequence joins TRBV15 and TRBJ1-2, with D tentatively TRBD1 (6 bases). The CDR3 sequence is 16 residues long. V lost 5 bases and J 4 bases, leaving 20 bases between the germline ends. The germline gives CDR1 LNHNV, CDR2 YYDKDF (reference sequence). DNA for the CDR3: TGTGCCACCAGCCGCCCGGGAAACAGGGCCTTCTATGGCTACACCTTC. It encodes CATSRPGNRAFYGYTF.

The chain uses TRBV6-5 and TRBJ1-5, with 7 bases matching TRBD1. The germline V gene encodes CDR1 MNHEY and CDR2 SVGAGI. The CDR3 runs to 14 residues. With V trimmed by 7 bases and J by 4 bases, 7 bases remained unmatched. The CDR3 protein is CASTPGTANQPQHF. CDR3 nucleotides: TGTGCCAGCACCCCCGGGACAGCGAATCAGCCCCAGCATTTT.

The CDR3 region is CASSQGRDRAQPQHF. As DNA, the CDR3 is TGCGCCAGCAGCCAAGGTAGGGATAGGGCTCAGCCCCAGCATTTT. The gene calls are TRBV4-3 and TRBJ1-5; D is undetermined. The V end lost 1 base, the J end lost 6 bases, and 13 bases lay between the germline ends. This CDR3 region has 15 residues. From germline, CDR1 is LGHNA and CDR2 YSLEER.

The gene calls are TRBV5-4 and TRBJ1-4, with D unresolved. Trimming removed 0 bases at V and 1 base at J, with 7 bases between. Germline CDR1 SGHNT, CDR2 YYREEE (reference sequence). The CDR3 is 15 amino acids. The CDR3 DNA follows: TGTGCCAGCAGCTTGGCCCGGGGAACTAATGAAAAACTGTTTTTT. Translated: CASSLARGTNEKLFF. The variable domain in full, with the rest retrieved from reference TRBV5-4 and TRBJ1-4, is ETGVTQSPTHLIKTRGQQVTLRCSSQSGHNTVSWYQQALGQGPQFIFQYYREEENGRGNFPPRFSGLQFPNYSSELNVNALELDDSALYLCASSLARGTNEKLFFGSGTQLSVL.